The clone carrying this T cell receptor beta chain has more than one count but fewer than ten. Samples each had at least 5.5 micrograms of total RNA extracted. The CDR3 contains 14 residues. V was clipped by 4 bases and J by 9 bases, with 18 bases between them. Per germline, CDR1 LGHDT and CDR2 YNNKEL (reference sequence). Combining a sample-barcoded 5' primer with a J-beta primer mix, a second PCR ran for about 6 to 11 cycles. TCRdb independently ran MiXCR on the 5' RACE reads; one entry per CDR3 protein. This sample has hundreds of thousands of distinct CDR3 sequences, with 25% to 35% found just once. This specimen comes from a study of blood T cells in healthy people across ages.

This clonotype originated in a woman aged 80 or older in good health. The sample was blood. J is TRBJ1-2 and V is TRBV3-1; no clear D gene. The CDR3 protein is CASSRNNVERRYTF. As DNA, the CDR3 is TGTGCCAGCAGCCGTAACAACGTGGAGAGGCGCTACACCTTC.